A selection of T cell receptor beta chains follows, all from one sample in a study of early T cells in non-severe SARS-CoV-2 infection. TCRdb ran MiXCR on the 5' RACE reads and lists one entry per CDR3 protein. The sample yields 85,000 to 100,000 distinct CDR3 sequences, 8% to 13% seen once. Material for sequencing was whole blood. These receptor sequences come from an adult who was a healthcare worker with PCR-confirmed SARS-CoV-2 infection or an uninfected control (not recorded which). Each CDR3 is given with its conserved first and last residue. D genes are given only for firm matches. Size is stated for part of the rows, as once, few or many counts, or as a class when the clone is expanded.

j_gene: TRBJ2-7; d_gene: TRBD1; abundance: few; v_gene: TRBV5-5; CDR3aa: CASSARQGTIEQYF; CDR3nt: TGTGCCAGCAGCGCCCGACAGGGGACCATCGAGCAGTACTTC
j_gene: TRBJ2-1; d_gene: TRBD2; abundance: many; v_gene: TRBV20-1; CDR3aa: CSARDRLAGAISYNEQFF; CDR3nt: TGCAGTGCTAGAGATCGGCTAGCGGGGGCCATATCATACAATGAGCAGTTCTTC
j_gene: TRBJ1-4; d_gene: -; abundance: few; v_gene: TRBV28; CDR3aa: CASSRGAGDEKLFF; CDR3nt: TGTGCCAGCAGCCGGGGCGCAGGGGATGAAAAACTGTTTTTT
j_gene: TRBJ2-2; d_gene: -; abundance: many; v_gene: TRBV7-7; CDR3aa: CASSPSGTAGAGELFF; CDR3nt: TGTGCTAGCAGCCCATCCGGGACAGCGGGGGCCGGGGAGCTGTTTTTT
j_gene: TRBJ2-4; d_gene: -; abundance: few; v_gene: TRBV28; CDR3aa: CASSLVDGKNIQYF; CDR3nt: TGTGCCAGCAGTTTGGTGGATGGCAAAAACATTCAGTACTTC
j_gene: TRBJ1-1; d_gene: -; abundance: many; v_gene: TRBV7-9; CDR3aa: CASSAGLTTVEAFF; CDR3nt: TGTGCCAGCAGCGCGGGACTGACCACGGTCGAAGCTTTCTTT
j_gene: TRBJ2-3; d_gene: -; abundance: many; v_gene: TRBV29-1; CDR3aa: CSVFLLGDTQYF; CDR3nt: TGCAGCGTTTTTCTCTTGGGCGATACGCAGTATTTT
j_gene: TRBJ1-3; d_gene: -; abundance: few; v_gene: TRBV30; CDR3aa: CAWMVQGGNTIYF; CDR3nt: TGTGCCTGGATGGTCCAGGGCGGAAACACCATATATTTT
j_gene: TRBJ2-2; d_gene: -; abundance: few; v_gene: TRBV20-1; CDR3aa: CSARREWGTGELFF; CDR3nt: TGCAGTGCTAGGAGAGAGTGGGGCACCGGGGAGCTGTTTTTT
j_gene: TRBJ2-3; d_gene: TRBD2; abundance: -; v_gene: TRBV18; CDR3aa: CASSPQARASGGATDTQYF; CDR3nt: TGTGCCAGCTCACCCCAAGCGCGGGCTAGCGGGGGAGCCACAGATACGCAGTATTTT
j_gene: TRBJ2-1; d_gene: -; abundance: few; v_gene: TRBV7-2; CDR3aa: CASSSTSSSYNEQFF; CDR3nt: TGTGCCAGCAGCTCTACTTCTAGCTCCTACAATGAGCAGTTCTTC
j_gene: TRBJ1-4; d_gene: -; abundance: many; v_gene: TRBV7-8; CDR3aa: CASSPINIVVREKLFF; CDR3nt: TGTGCCAGCAGCCCTATCAATATAGTTGTACGTGAAAAACTGTTTTTT
j_gene: TRBJ2-1; d_gene: TRBD1; abundance: few; v_gene: TRBV6-1; CDR3aa: CASTTGTGSSVVYEQFF; CDR3nt: TGTGCCAGCACCACGGGGACAGGGAGTTCCGTCGTTTATGAGCAGTTCTTC
j_gene: TRBJ1-1; d_gene: -; abundance: -; v_gene: TRBV20-1; CDR3aa: CSASQAGITEAFF; CDR3nt: TGCAGTGCTAGTCAGGCAGGGATAACTGAAGCTTTCTTT
j_gene: TRBJ2-7; d_gene: -; abundance: few; v_gene: TRBV28; CDR3aa: CASSFLSNQIYF; CDR3nt: TGTGCCAGCAGTTTTTTAAGTAATCAGATCTACTTC
j_gene: TRBJ2-2; d_gene: TRBD2; abundance: many; v_gene: TRBV7-2; CDR3aa: CASSLAVRGRGAGELFF; CDR3nt: TGTGCCAGCAGCTTAGCGGTTCGCGGGAGGGGTGCCGGGGAGCTGTTTTTT
j_gene: TRBJ2-2; d_gene: -; abundance: few; v_gene: TRBV29-1; CDR3aa: CSARFENTGELFF; CDR3nt: TGCAGCGCCCGGTTTGAGAACACCGGGGAGCTGTTTTTT
j_gene: TRBJ2-2; d_gene: TRBD1; abundance: many; v_gene: TRBV11-2; CDR3aa: CASRHDGTANTGELFF; CDR3nt: TGTGCCAGCAGACATGACGGGACAGCCAACACCGGGGAGCTGTTTTTT
j_gene: TRBJ2-3; d_gene: -; abundance: few; v_gene: TRBV2; CDR3aa: CASSGAMGDTQYF; CDR3nt: TGTGCCAGCAGCGGGGCAATGGGAGATACGCAGTATTTT
j_gene: TRBJ2-7; d_gene: TRBD1; abundance: many; v_gene: TRBV28; CDR3aa: CASSSTGGDYEQYF; CDR3nt: TGTGCCAGCAGCTCGACAGGGGGCGACTACGAGCAGTACTTC
j_gene: TRBJ2-3; d_gene: TRBD2; abundance: many; v_gene: TRBV6-2/TRBV6-3; CDR3aa: CASTYDSGSSGTQYF; CDR3nt: TGTGCCAGCACGTACGATAGCGGGAGTAGTGGTACGCAGTATTTT
j_gene: TRBJ2-7; d_gene: TRBD2; abundance: many; v_gene: TRBV7-2; CDR3aa: CASSLRSGDEQYF; CDR3nt: TGTGCCAGCAGCTTAAGGAGCGGGGACGAGCAGTACTTC
j_gene: TRBJ2-7; d_gene: -; abundance: -; v_gene: TRBV29-1; CDR3aa: CSVGGPLSYEQYF; CDR3nt: TGCAGCGTCGGCGGGCCCCTCTCCTACGAGCAGTACTTC
j_gene: TRBJ2-1; d_gene: TRBD2; abundance: -; v_gene: TRBV28; CDR3aa: CASSSRTSGQYNEQFF; CDR3nt: TGTGCCAGCAGTTCCCGGACTAGCGGGCAGTACAATGAGCAGTTCTTC
j_gene: TRBJ1-6; d_gene: -; abundance: many; v_gene: TRBV7-9; CDR3aa: CASSLTLSSSPLHF; CDR3nt: TGTGCCAGCAGCTTAACGTTGTCTAGTTCACCCCTCCACTTT
j_gene: TRBJ2-6; d_gene: -; abundance: -; v_gene: TRBV9; CDR3aa: CASSVGGSGISGANVLTF; CDR3nt: TGTGCCAGCAGCGTAGGAGGCTCCGGAATCTCTGGGGCCAACGTCCTGACTTTC
j_gene: TRBJ2-7; d_gene: TRBD2; abundance: few; v_gene: TRBV2; CDR3aa: CASSQGLAGFYEQYF; CDR3nt: TGTGCCAGCAGCCAAGGACTAGCGGGATTCTACGAGCAGTACTTC
j_gene: TRBJ1-5; d_gene: -; abundance: few; v_gene: TRBV6-1; CDR3aa: CASSEIGRSNQPQHF; CDR3nt: TGTGCCAGCAGTGAAATTGGGCGGAGCAATCAGCCCCAGCATTTT
j_gene: TRBJ2-5; d_gene: TRBD2; abundance: few; v_gene: TRBV5-4; CDR3aa: CATHPLAGGQETQYF; CDR3nt: TGTGCCACCCATCCACTAGCGGGGGGGCAAGAGACCCAGTACTTC
j_gene: TRBJ2-7; d_gene: -; abundance: few; v_gene: TRBV5-1; CDR3aa: CASSLGTSAYEQYF; CDR3nt: TGCGCCAGCAGCTTGGGGACGTCGGCCTACGAGCAGTACTTC
j_gene: TRBJ2-2; d_gene: -; abundance: few; v_gene: TRBV5-6; CDR3aa: CASSFLFGDGVTGELFF; CDR3nt: TGTGCCAGCAGCTTCCTTTTCGGAGACGGGGTTACCGGGGAGCTGTTTTTT
j_gene: TRBJ2-1; d_gene: -; abundance: -; v_gene: TRBV25-1; CDR3aa: CASINYNEQFF; CDR3nt: TGTGCCAGCATTAACTACAATGAGCAGTTCTTC
j_gene: TRBJ2-1; d_gene: -; abundance: -; v_gene: TRBV28; CDR3aa: CASSSLGLIGGYNEQFF; CDR3nt: TGTGCCAGCAGTTCATTAGGCCTAATCGGGGGATACAATGAGCAGTTCTTC
j_gene: TRBJ1-6; d_gene: -; abundance: -; v_gene: TRBV6-5; CDR3aa: CASSYRGPNSPLHF; CDR3nt: TGTGCCAGCAGTTACCGTGGGCCAAATTCACCCCTCCACTTT
j_gene: TRBJ2-3; d_gene: -; abundance: many; v_gene: TRBV20-1; CDR3aa: CSGRDFGGTQYF; CDR3nt: TGCAGTGGCCGGGACTTTGGCGGTACGCAGTATTTT
j_gene: TRBJ2-3; d_gene: -; abundance: few; v_gene: TRBV12-3/TRBV12-4; CDR3aa: CASSLDLGLTDTQYF; CDR3nt: TGTGCCAGCAGTCTCGACCTAGGTCTCACAGATACGCAGTATTTT